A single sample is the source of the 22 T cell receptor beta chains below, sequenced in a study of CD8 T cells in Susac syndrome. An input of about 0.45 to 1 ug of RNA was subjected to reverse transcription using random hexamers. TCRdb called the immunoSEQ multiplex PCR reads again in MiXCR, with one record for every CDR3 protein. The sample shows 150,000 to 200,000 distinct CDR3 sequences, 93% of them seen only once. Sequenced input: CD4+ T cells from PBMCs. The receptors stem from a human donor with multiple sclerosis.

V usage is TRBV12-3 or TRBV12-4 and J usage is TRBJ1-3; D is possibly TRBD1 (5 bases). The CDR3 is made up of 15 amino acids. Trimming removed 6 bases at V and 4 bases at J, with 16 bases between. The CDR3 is CASSPRAKGGNTIYF. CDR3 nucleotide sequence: TGTGCCAGCAGCCCCAGGGCTAAGGGGGGAAACACCATATATTTT.

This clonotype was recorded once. CDR3 sequence: CASSQDSFPGNTIYF. Here the CDR3 DNA reads TGCGCCAGCAGCCAAGATAGTTTCCCTGGAAACACCATATATTTT. The chain uses TRBV4-1 and TRBJ1-3; no reliable D call. Trimming left V 0 bases short and J 2 bases short, with 8 bases between. The V gene's germline CDR1 is MGHRA and CDR2 YSYEKL. The CDR3 is 15 amino acids.

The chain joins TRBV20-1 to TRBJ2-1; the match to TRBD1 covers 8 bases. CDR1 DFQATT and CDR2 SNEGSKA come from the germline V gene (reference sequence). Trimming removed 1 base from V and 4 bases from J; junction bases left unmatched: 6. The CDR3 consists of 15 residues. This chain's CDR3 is CSARVGTGLYNEQFF. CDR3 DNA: TGCAGTGCTAGAGTCGGGACAGGCCTTTACAATGAGCAGTTCTTC.

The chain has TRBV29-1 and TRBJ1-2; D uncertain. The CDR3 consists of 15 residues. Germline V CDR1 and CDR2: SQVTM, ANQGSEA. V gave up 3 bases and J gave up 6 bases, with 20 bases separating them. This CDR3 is CSVEDMVGSVNGYTF. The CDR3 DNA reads TGCAGCGTTGAGGATATGGTAGGGAGCGTTAATGGCTACACCTTC.

The CDR3 bases are TGTGCCTGGAGATATAGACAGGGCGCTTATGGCTACACCTTC. This gives the protein CAWRYRQGAYGYTF. The chain carries TRBV30 and TRBJ1-2; 7 positions match TRBD1. Germline V lookup: CDR1 GTSNPN, CDR2 SVGIG (reference sequence). V shed 3 bases, J shed 5 bases, and the junction held 9 bases outside the gene matches. The CDR3 has 14 residues.

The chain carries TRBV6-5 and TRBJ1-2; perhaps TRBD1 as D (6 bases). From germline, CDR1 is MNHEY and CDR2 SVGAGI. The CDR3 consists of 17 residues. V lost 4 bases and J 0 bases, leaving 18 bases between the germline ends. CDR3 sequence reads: CASSFRAGDGANYGYTF. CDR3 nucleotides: TGTGCCAGCAGTTTCAGGGCAGGGGACGGAGCTAACTATGGCTACACCTTC.

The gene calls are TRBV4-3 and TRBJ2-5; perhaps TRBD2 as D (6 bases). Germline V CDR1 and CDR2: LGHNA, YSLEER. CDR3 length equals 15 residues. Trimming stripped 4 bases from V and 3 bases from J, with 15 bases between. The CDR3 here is CASSRTGTDKETQYF. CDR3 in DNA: TGCGCCAGCAGCCGGACCGGGACTGACAAAGAGACCCAGTACTTC.

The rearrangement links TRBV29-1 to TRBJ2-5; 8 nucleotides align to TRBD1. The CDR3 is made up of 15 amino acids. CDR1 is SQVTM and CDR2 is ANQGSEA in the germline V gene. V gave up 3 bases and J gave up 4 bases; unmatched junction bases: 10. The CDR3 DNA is TGCAGCGTTGACAGACAGGGGTCGTCGGTAGAGACCCAGTACTTC. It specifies CSVDRQGSSVETQYF.

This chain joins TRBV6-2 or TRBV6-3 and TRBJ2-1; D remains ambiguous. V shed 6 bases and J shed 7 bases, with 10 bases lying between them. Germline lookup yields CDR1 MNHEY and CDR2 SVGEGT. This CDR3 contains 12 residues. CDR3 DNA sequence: TGTGCCAGCAGATATACGAGGAATGAGCAGTTCTTC. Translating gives CASRYTRNEQFF.

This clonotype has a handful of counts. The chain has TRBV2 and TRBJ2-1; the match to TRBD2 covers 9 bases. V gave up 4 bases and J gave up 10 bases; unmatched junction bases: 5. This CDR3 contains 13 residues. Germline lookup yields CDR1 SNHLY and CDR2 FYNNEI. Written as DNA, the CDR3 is TGTGCCAGCAGTGGCGGGGGGGCTGTAGAGCAGTTCTTC. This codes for CASSGGGAVEQFF.

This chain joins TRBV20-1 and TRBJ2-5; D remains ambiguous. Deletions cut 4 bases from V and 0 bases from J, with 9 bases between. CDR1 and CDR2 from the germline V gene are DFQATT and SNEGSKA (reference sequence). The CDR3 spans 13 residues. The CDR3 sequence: CSAIYGHQETQYF. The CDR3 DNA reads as TGCAGTGCTATTTACGGACACCAAGAGACCCAGTACTTC.

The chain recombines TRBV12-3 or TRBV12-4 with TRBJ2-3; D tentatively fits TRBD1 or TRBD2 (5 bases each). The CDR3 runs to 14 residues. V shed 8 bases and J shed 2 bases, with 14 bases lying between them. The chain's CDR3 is CASGVGTPTDTQYF. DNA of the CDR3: TGTGCCAGCGGCGTCGGGACCCCCACAGATACGCAGTATTTT.

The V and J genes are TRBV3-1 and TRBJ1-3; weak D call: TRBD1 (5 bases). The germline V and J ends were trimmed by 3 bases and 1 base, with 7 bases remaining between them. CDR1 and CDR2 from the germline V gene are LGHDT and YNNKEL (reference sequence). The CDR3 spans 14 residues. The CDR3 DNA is TGTGCCAGCAGCCAGGGACGATCTGGAAACACCATATATTTT. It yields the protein CASSQGRSGNTIYF.

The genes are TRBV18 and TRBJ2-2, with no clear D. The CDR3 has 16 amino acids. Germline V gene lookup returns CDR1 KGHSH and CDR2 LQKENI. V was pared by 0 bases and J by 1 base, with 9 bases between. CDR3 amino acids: CASSPPLAGNTGELFF. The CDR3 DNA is TGTGCCAGCTCACCACCTTTGGCAGGGAACACCGGGGAGCTGTTTTTT.

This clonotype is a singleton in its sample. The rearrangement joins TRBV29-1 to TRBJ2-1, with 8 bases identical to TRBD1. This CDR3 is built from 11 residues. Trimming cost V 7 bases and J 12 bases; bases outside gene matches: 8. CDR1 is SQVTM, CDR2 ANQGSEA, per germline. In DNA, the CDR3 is TGCAGCGCCGGACAGGGCTGGATGCAGTTCTTC. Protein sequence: CSAGQGWMQFF.

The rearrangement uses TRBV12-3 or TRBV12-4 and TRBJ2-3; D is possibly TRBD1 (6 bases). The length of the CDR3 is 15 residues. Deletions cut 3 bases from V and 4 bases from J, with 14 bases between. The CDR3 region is CASSLSRGYADTQYF. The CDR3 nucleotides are TGTGCCAGCAGTTTGTCCAGGGGATACGCAGATACGCAGTATTTT.

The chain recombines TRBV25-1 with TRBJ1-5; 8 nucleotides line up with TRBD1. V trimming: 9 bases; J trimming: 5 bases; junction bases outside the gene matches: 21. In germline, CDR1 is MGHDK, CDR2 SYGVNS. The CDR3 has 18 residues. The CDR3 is CASTVGRGLQAPHQPQHF. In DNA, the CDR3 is TGTGCCAGTACGGTGGGCAGGGGGCTTCAAGCCCCGCATCAGCCCCAGCATTTT.

CDR3 DNA sequence: TGTGCCAGCAGCGCTCGACAGGGTAGGCAAGAGACCCAGTACTTC. Translation gives CASSARQGRQETQYF. V and J are TRBV7-8 and TRBJ2-5; 7 bases fit TRBD1. The CDR3 runs 15 residues. Germline V lookup: CDR1 SGHVS, CDR2 FQNEAQ. Trimming removed 5 bases from V and 2 bases from J; junction bases left unmatched: 8.

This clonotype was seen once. This CDR3 reads CSAPGPFF. CDR3 nucleotide sequence: TGCAGTGCCCCGGGGCCGTTCTTC. V gene TRBV20-1 combines with J gene TRBJ2-1, with D perhaps assigned TRBD1 or TRBD2 (5 bases each). Germline CDR1 DFQATT, CDR2 SNEGSKA (reference sequence). The CDR3 length is 8 residues. V lost 6 bases and J lost 15, with 9 bases in between.

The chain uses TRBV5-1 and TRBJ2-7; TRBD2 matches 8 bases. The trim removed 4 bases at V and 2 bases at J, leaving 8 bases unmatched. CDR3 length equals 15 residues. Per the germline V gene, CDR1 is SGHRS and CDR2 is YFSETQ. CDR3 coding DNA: TGCGCCAGCAGCAAAAGCGGGGGCGCTACCTACGAGCAGTACTTC. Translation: CASSKSGGATYEQYF.

The CDR3 DNA sequence: TGCGCCAGCAGCTTGGTGACAGACTATGGCTACACCTTC. This codes for CASSLVTDYGYTF. The V and J genes are TRBV5-1 and TRBJ1-2; TRBD1 is a possible D gene (5 bases). Trimming took 0 bases from V and 3 from J, leaving 6 bases between them. This CDR3 spans 13 amino acids. The germline gives CDR1 SGHRS, CDR2 YFSETQ.

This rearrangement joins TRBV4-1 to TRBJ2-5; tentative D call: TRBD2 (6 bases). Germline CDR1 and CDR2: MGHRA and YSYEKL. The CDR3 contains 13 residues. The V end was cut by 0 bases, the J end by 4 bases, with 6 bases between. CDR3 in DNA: TGCGCCAGCAGCCAAGAGGGAGGAGAGACCCAGTACTTC. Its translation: CASSQEGGETQYF.